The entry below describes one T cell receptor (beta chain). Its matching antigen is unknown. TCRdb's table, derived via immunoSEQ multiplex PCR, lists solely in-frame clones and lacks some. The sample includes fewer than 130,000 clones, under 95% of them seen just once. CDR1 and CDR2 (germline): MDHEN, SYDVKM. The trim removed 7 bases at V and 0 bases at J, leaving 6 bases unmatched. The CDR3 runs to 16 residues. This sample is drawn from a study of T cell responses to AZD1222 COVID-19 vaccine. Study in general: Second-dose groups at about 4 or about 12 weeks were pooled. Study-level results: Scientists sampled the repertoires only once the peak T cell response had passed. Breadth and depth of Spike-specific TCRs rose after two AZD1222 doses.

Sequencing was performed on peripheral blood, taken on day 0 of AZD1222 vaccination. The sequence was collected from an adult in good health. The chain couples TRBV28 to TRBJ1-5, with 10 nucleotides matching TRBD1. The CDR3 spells CASTYRDRGSNQPQHF. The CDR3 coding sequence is TGTGCCAGCACATACCGGGACAGGGGTAGCAATCAGCCCCAGCATTTT.